The 2 T cell receptor beta chains below come from one sample, sequenced in a study of control samples from healthy donors and cancer patients. Profiled with immunoSEQ multiplex PCR; TCRdb holds only in-frame clones, not every one. This sample has about 98,000 clones, with roughly four fifths found just once. The sample was blood. The source is a man aged 55-75 years in good health.

The chain joins TRBV27 to TRBJ2-1; D may be TRBD2 (5 bases). The CDR3 consists of 14 residues. V lost 4 bases and J 9 bases, leaving 16 bases between the germline ends. From germline, CDR1 is MNHEY and CDR2 SMNVEV (reference sequence). CDR3 in amino acids: CASSSRLLAGEQFF. DNA for the CDR3: TGTGCCAGCAGTTCCCGCCTCCTAGCAGGTGAGCAGTTCTTC.

The rearrangement joins TRBV21-1 to TRBJ1-2. TRBV21-1 is classified as a pseudogene. The CDR3 is made up of 22 amino acids. The CDR3 region has the DNA TGTGCCAGCGAGATGGGGAGGGAGGCCCGAAATCCCCAGTTGGAGATTCCCTATGGCTACACCTTC. Translation: CASEMGREARNPQLEIPYGYTF.